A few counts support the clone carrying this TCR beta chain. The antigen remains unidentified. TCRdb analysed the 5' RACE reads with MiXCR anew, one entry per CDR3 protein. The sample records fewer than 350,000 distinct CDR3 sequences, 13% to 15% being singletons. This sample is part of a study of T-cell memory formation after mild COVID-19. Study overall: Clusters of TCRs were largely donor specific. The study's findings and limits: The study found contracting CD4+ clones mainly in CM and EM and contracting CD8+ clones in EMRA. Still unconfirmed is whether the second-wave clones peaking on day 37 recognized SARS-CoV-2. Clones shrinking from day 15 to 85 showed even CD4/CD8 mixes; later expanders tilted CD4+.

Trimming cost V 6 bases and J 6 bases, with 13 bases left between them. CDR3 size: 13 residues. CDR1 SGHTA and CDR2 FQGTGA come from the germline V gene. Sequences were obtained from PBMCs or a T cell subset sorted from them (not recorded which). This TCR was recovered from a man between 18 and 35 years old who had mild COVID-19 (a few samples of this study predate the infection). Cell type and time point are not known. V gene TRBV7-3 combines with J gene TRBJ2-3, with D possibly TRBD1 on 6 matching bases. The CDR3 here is CASSKGQGDTQYF. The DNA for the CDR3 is TGTGCCAGCAGTAAGGGGCAGGGGGATACGCAGTATTTT.